Below are 21 T cell receptor beta chains sequenced from a single sample in a study of blood T cells in healthy people across ages. The use of a sample-barcoded 5' primer and a J-beta primer mix characterized a second PCR of about 7 to 12 cycles. TCRdb passed the 5' RACE reads through MiXCR, listing each CDR3 protein once. The sample lists roughly 800,000 distinct CDR3 sequences, around 25% occurring once. This same sample was also part of a study on T cells of mothers and their children.

The source material was blood. Receptor source: a boy aged 10-17 years in good health.

This clonotype was detected only a few times. The genes are TRBV6-5 and TRBJ2-5, with D hard to call. The CDR3 runs 14 residues. Germline V CDR1 and CDR2: MNHEY, SVGAGI. V was trimmed by 6 bases and J by 3 bases, leaving 14 bases between them. CDR3 region: CASSLGLNEETQYF. CDR3 DNA: TGTGCCAGCAGCCTTGGGTTGAACGAAGAGACCCAGTACTTC.

This chain uses TRBV7-2 with TRBJ2-5; 11 bases map to TRBD2. Looked up from germline, CDR1 is SGHTA and CDR2 is FQGNSA. The CDR3 is 15 residues long. Trimming at V came to 3 bases and at J to 4 bases, leaving 4 bases not matched to a gene. In nucleotides, the CDR3 is TGTGCCAGCAGCTTTATAGCGGGAGGGTTAGAGACCCAGTACTTC. The encoded protein is CASSFIAGGLETQYF.

This clonotype occurred a few times. J is TRBJ2-3 and V is TRBV24-1; D uncertain. The V gene's germline CDR1 is KGHDR and CDR2 SFDVKD. V was clipped by 4 bases and J by 1 base, with 2 bases between them. The CDR3 has 12 amino acids. The CDR3 here is CATSEGTDTQYF. CDR3 in DNA: TGTGCCACCAGTGAAGGCACAGATACGCAGTATTTT.

This chain connects TRBV13 to TRBJ1-6, with D possibly matching TRBD1 (5 bases). Germline-derived CDR1 and CDR2 are PRHDT and FYEKMQ (reference sequence). CDR3 length: 14 residues. Trimming removed 6 bases at V and 8 bases at J, with 14 bases between. The CDR3 reads CASSRGLRDSPLHF. CDR3 nucleotides: TGTGCCAGCAGTAGGGGTTTGAGGGATTCACCCCTCCACTTT. Based on the CDR3 plus reference TRBV13 and TRBJ1-6, the full variable domain is AAGVIQSPRHLIKEKRETATLKCYPIPRHDTVYWYQQGPGQDPQFLISFYEKMQSDKGSIPDRFSAQQFSDYHSELNMSSLELGDSALYFCASSRGLRDSPLHFGNGTRLTVT.

This clonotype has a handful of counts. The chain recombines TRBV6-1 with TRBJ2-1; a possible D gene is TRBD1 (6 bases). The end of the DNA aligns better with TRBJ2-5, so the J call may be wrong. Germline lookup yields CDR1 MNHNS and CDR2 SASEGT. The CDR3 length is 15 residues. CDR3 DNA: TGTGCCAGCAGTGCTCGGACAGTATTCCAAGAGACCCAGTACTTC. This sequence encodes CASSARTVFQETQYF.

The chain recombines TRBV7-6 with TRBJ2-6, with unresolved D. Germline-derived CDR1 and CDR2 are SGHVS and FNYEAQ. The CDR3 sequence is 16 residues long. Trimming took off 5 bases at V and 10 bases at J, with 21 bases between the two ends. CDR3: CASSPRSGPDSNVLTF. As DNA, the CDR3 is TGTGCCAGCAGCCCTCGTTCGGGTCCTGATTCGAACGTCCTGACTTTC.

This clonotype has only a few counts. The gene calls are TRBV29-1 and TRBJ1-1; TRBD1 agrees at 9 bases. This CDR3 region has 13 residues. Germline V gives CDR1 SQVTM, CDR2 ANQGSEA. V dropped 3 bases and J dropped 7; count of bases not matched to a gene: 6. CDR3 coding DNA: TGCAGCGTTGATGTAGGGACAGGGATTGAAGCTTTCTTT. This sequence encodes CSVDVGTGIEAFF. Full variable domain (outside the CDR3, taken from reference TRBV29-1 and TRBJ1-1): SAVISQKPSRDICQRGTSLTIQCQVDSQVTMMFWYRQQPGQSLTLIATANQGSEATYESGFVIDKFPISRPNLTFSTLTVSNMSPEDSSIYLCSVDVGTGIEAFFGQGTRLTVV.

The chain is built from TRBV7-9 and TRBJ2-1, with 9 bases lining up with TRBD2. From germline, CDR1 is SEHNR and CDR2 FQNEAQ (reference sequence). The CDR3 totals 16 residues. The J segment lost 5 bases and the V segment lost 0 bases, leaving 5 bases of the junction unmatched. For the CDR3, the DNA is TGTGCCAGCAGCTTAGCTAGCGGGGGAGGACACAATGAGCAGTTCTTC. Amino acid sequence: CASSLASGGGHNEQFF.

This chain joins TRBV20-1 and TRBJ2-3; D might be TRBD1 (6 bases). The germline V and J ends were trimmed by 5 bases and 2 bases, with 11 bases remaining between them. This CDR3 region has 13 residues. CDR1 and CDR2 (germline): DFQATT, SNEGSKA (reference sequence). Here the CDR3 reads CSAEDSLTDTQYF. CDR3 sequence (DNA): TGCAGTGCTGAGGACAGTCTCACAGATACGCAGTATTTT.

This clonotype has a handful of counts. This chain uses TRBV12-3 or TRBV12-4 with TRBJ1-4, with TRBD1 identical over 10 bases. With 5 bases clipped from V and 7 bases from J, the junction kept 4 bases outside the gene matches. This CDR3 has 14 residues. Written as DNA, the CDR3 is TGTGCCAGCAGTGGGACAGGGGAGGGTGAAAAACTGTTTTTT. This codes for CASSGTGEGEKLFF.

The V call is TRBV6-6, the J call TRBJ2-7, with a tentative D call TRBD1 (5 bases). CDR1 MNHNY and CDR2 SVGAGI come from the germline V gene (reference sequence). The CDR3 sequence is 16 residues long. V was pared by 6 bases and J by 2 bases, with 20 bases between. The CDR3 spells CASSYASSGSPYEQYF. The CDR3 DNA follows: TGTGCCAGCAGCTACGCCTCATCAGGGTCCCCCTACGAGCAGTACTTC.

This chain connects TRBV6-2 or TRBV6-3 to TRBJ2-5; 8 bases line up with TRBD1. Gene TRBJ2-7 matches the end of the DNA better, so the J call may be wrong. The CDR3 extends over 14 amino acids. CDR1 MNHEY and CDR2 SVGEGT come from the germline V gene. CDR3 coding DNA: TGTGCCAGCAGTCTGGACAGGGTCGAAAACGAGCAGTACTTC. Protein sequence: CASSLDRVENEQYF.

This sequence joins TRBV5-1 and TRBJ2-5; the match to TRBD2 covers 7 bases. Judging by the DNA end, TRBJ2-1 fits better; the J call may be wrong. Germline V gene sequence: CDR1 SGHRS, CDR2 YFSETQ. This CDR3 spans 15 amino acids. Here the CDR3 reads CASSLRSGVGNEQFF. CDR3 sequence (DNA): TGCGCCAGCAGCCTGAGGAGCGGGGTTGGGAATGAGCAGTTCTTC.

This clonotype showed up just a few times. This rearrangement joins TRBV12-3 or TRBV12-4 to TRBJ2-3; no clear D. CDR3 length: 16 residues. With 5 bases removed from V and 0 bases from J, the gap between germline ends came to 15 bases. The CDR3 DNA follows: TGTGCCAGCAGTCCCCTTGGCGGTACTAGCACAGATACGCAGTATTTT. It encodes CASSPLGGTSTDTQYF.

The chain carries TRBV7-9 and TRBJ2-3; 9 nucleotides line up with TRBD1. From germline, CDR1 is SEHNR and CDR2 FQNEAQ (reference sequence). This CDR3 has 15 amino acids. J was trimmed by 2 bases and V by 5 bases; bases with no gene match: 5. The CDR3 protein is CASSRGTGPTDTQYF. The CDR3 DNA follows: TGTGCCAGCAGCCGTGGGACAGGGCCCACAGATACGCAGTATTTT. The entire variable domain, with the rest obtained from reference TRBV7-9 and TRBJ2-3, is as follows: DTGVSQNPRHKITKRGQNVTFRCDPISEHNRLYWYRQTLGQGPEFLTYFQNEAQLEKSRLLSDRFSAERPKGSFSTLEIQRTEQGDSAMYLCASSRGTGPTDTQYFGPGTRLTVL.

This clonotype was detected a few times. The gene calls are TRBV9 and TRBJ1-4, with D tentatively TRBD1 (6 bases). V was trimmed by 1 base and J by 6 bases, leaving 13 bases between them. The germline V gene has CDR1 SGDLS and CDR2 YYNGEE. The CDR3 loop spans 15 amino acids. The CDR3 here is CASSVTTGTHEKLFF. CDR3 bases: TGTGCCAGCAGCGTAACGACAGGTACTCATGAAAAACTGTTTTTT.

This clonotype was counted only a few times. J is TRBJ2-5 and V is TRBV9; perhaps D is TRBD1 or TRBD2 (7 bases each). There are 15 residues in the CDR3. V lost 4 bases, J lost 1 base, and 14 bases lay in between. Germline V gene sequence: CDR1 SGDLS, CDR2 YYNGEE. As DNA, the CDR3 is TGTGCCAGCAGCCCCTCAGGGGGGGTCCAAGAGACCCAGTACTTC. It translates to CASSPSGGVQETQYF.

This clonotype was detected a few times. V usage is TRBV7-2 and J usage is TRBJ2-2; D gene uncertain. The CDR3 contains 15 residues. Germline V gene lookup returns CDR1 SGHTA and CDR2 FQGNSA. Trimming took 5 bases from V and 1 from J, leaving 11 bases between them. The chain's CDR3 is CASSTRALNTGELFF. For the CDR3, the DNA is TGTGCCAGCAGCACAAGGGCCCTGAACACCGGGGAGCTGTTTTTT.

This chain joins TRBV11-2 and TRBJ2-1, with 10 bases fitting TRBD2. CDR1 and CDR2 from the germline V gene are SGHAT and FQNNGV. The CDR3 runs to 16 residues. J gave up 2 bases and V 6 bases, and 7 bases lay outside the gene matches. As DNA, the CDR3 is TGTGCCAGCAGACTCGGACTAGCGGTACCCTACAATGAGCAGTTCTTC. It specifies CASRLGLAVPYNEQFF.

This sequence joins TRBV29-1 and TRBJ1-1; possible D gene TRBD1, 5 bases. The CDR3 consists of 16 residues. Germline CDR1 is SQVTM and CDR2 is ANQGSEA. V was trimmed by 7 bases and J by 4 bases, leaving 25 bases between them. CDR3 loop: CSAQTQDLSLGTEAFF. CDR3 DNA sequence: TGCAGCGCTCAAACACAGGACCTGAGCTTAGGCACTGAAGCTTTCTTT.

This clonotype showed up just a few times. The V gene is TRBV18, the J gene TRBJ1-3, with unresolved D. V lost 0 bases and J 0 bases, leaving 9 bases between the germline ends. Germline CDR1 is KGHSH and CDR2 is LQKENI. This CDR3 comprises 16 residues. CDR3 nucleotide sequence: TGTGCCAGCTCACCACCGGGGTTCAGCTCTGGAAACACCATATATTTT. Its protein product is CASSPPGFSSGNTIYF.